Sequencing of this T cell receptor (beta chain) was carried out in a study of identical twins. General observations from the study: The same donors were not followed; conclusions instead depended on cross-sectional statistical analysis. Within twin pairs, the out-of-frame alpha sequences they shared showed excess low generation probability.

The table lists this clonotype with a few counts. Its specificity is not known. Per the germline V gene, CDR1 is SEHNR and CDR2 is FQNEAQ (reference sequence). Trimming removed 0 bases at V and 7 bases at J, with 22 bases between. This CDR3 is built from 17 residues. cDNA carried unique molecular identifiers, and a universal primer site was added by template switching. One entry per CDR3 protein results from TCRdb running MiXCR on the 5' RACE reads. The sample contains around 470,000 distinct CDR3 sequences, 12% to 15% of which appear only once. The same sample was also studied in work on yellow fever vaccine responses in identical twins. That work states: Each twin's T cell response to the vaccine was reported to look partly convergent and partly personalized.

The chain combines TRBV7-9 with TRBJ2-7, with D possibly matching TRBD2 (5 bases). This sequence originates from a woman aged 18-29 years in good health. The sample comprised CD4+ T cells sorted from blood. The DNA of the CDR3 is TGTGCCAGCAGCTTAGCGCCCGGCTGGGGAACCTCGGGGGAGCAGTACTTC. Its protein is CASSLAPGWGTSGEQYF.